The entry below describes one T cell receptor (beta chain). The antigen it recognizes is unknown. There are no base qualities to consult, and no much larger clone falls within one base. This sample was included in a study of blood T cell repertoires in COVID-19 (dated by TCRdb to 2020 to 2021). About the study as a whole: Samples covering the acute and convalescent phases of COVID-19 were provided by collaborators in the United States, Italy and Spain. The prospective study material was composed of cDNA or gDNA derived from T cells, B-cell-depleted T cells, or PBMCs. Subjects who had been exposed to COVID-19, were actively infected with it, or had recovered from it provided the deeply sampled blood TCRbeta repertoires that made up the dataset. A freely available public database, intended as a resource for researchers studying the immune response to SARS-CoV-2, is where the repertoires were released. The samples were drawn from two sources: the first 160 participants of the ongoing ImmuneRACE study, and 1,000 to 1,500 subjects contributed by 6 global collaborators. Sample metadata almost always included a de-identified subject ID, COVID-19 status, age in years and sex. HLA class I and class II types, where available, came from metadata supplied by the sample provider rather than from assay-based typing. Study-wide findings and limitations: Clinical and demographic metadata were provided uncurated, with the amount varying by source and participant.

Taken from the germline V gene, the CDR1 and CDR2 loops are SGDLS and YYNGEE. V loses 1 base, J loses 5 bases, and the germline ends lie 7 bases apart. There are 14 amino acids in the CDR3, from cysteine to phenylalanine inclusive. Only the CDR3 DNA stays, 42 bases, in frame from base 1. TCRbeta CDR3 regions were amplified from genomic DNA by means of the immunoSEQ Assay, a bias-controlled multiplex PCR. Under the source paper's analysis protocol: The number of nucleated cells in each sample was estimated from the amplification of reference gene primers within the assay. Sequence reads were collapsed and filtered to measure the absolute abundance of every unique TCRbeta CDR3 rearrangement. Productive Simpson clonality was computed per sample as the square root of Simpson's diversity index over productive rearrangements. TCRdb stores this immuneACCESS table with in-frame sequences only. Part of the clones is absent; in the studies checked, under half of the shortfall reflects unresolved V genes, and no reason is known for the rest. V and J calls and clone size are copied from that table; D and trimming were computed from the DNA. For this sample the table gives approximately 260,000 clones, of which about nine tenths were detected only once. Less than 2.5% of the sample goes to the ten largest clones.

Enrolling through a virtual design, the prospective study's participants ranged in age from about 18 to 89 years and lived across around 25 United States geographic areas. In the prospective study, cohorts were assigned on the basis of participant-reported clinical history obtained from a screening survey and a study questionnaire. Recovered participants in ImmuneRACE Cohort 3 were defined as having two consecutive negative NP/OP PCR tests, clearance from a healthcare professional, or resolution of symptoms. In the prospective study, whole blood, serum and a nasopharyngeal or oropharyngeal swab were collected from each participant by mobile phlebotomists. Participants in the prospective study had the option to provide additional blood draws and questionnaires over an approximately 2-month period. Before DNA extraction, blood samples from the prospective study were shipped at room temperature or frozen.

The chain was built from TRBV9 and TRBJ2-6; confidence is insufficient to name the D gene. This receptor was identified in a woman younger than 35 who had recovered from COVID-19. Sequenced: PBMCs or T cells enriched from blood (not recorded which). The nucleotide sequence is TGTGCCAGCAGCGTACTGGAGTGGGCCAACGTCCTGACTTTC. This encodes CASSVLEWANVLTF. The CDR3 plus the reference TRBV9 and TRBJ2-6 genes for the other parts give the full variable domain: DSGVTQTPKHLITATGQRVTLRCSPRSGDLSVYWYQQSLDQGLQFLIQYYNGEERAKGNILERFSAQQFPDLHSELNLSSLELGDSALYFCASSVLEWANVLTFGAGSRLTVL.